The 4 T cell receptor beta chains presented below share a single source sample, sequenced in a study of cytotoxic CD8 clonotypes in ibrutinib-treated CLL. Generated by immunoSEQ multiplex PCR, the TCRdb table keeps only in-frame clones and is missing some. The table shows 35,000 to 40,000 clones, with nearly 50% occurring only once. This sample comprised PBMCs, obtained before ibrutinib treatment. These receptors were collected from a human donor with chronic lymphocytic leukemia.

Only one count was recorded for this clone. The chain couples TRBV4-1 to TRBJ1-1; D is uncertain. Trimming removed 2 bases from V and 0 bases from J, with 13 bases in between. Germline CDR1 MGHRA, CDR2 YSYEKL. This CDR3 has 16 amino acids. CDR3 protein: CASSQKVAALNTEAFF. The CDR3 DNA sequence: TGCGCCAGCAGCCAAAAAGTGGCCGCCTTGAACACTGAAGCTTTCTTT.

This clone was recorded a few times. J is TRBJ1-2 and V is TRBV12-5; maybe TRBD1 (6 bases). Germline CDR1 LGHNT, CDR2 FRNRAP. V lost 6 bases and J lost 7, with 18 bases in between. CDR3 size: 14 residues. The DNA of the CDR3 is TGTGCTAGTGGAGGGAGCAGGGGCTTCTCTGGCTACACCTTC. This gives the protein CASGGSRGFSGYTF.

The rearrangement joins TRBV7-9 to TRBJ1-1; 7 nucleotides agree with TRBD1. The CDR3 is made up of 14 amino acids. With 5 bases clipped from V and 5 bases from J, the junction kept 8 bases outside the gene matches. Looked up from germline, CDR1 is SEHNR and CDR2 is FQNEAQ (reference sequence). The CDR3 sequence is CASSTLQGRTEAFF. In DNA, the CDR3 is TGTGCCAGCAGCACTTTACAGGGGCGGACTGAAGCTTTCTTT. The variable domain in full, completed from reference TRBV7-9 and TRBJ1-1, reads DTGVSQNPRHKITKRGQNVTFRCDPISEHNRLYWYRQTLGQGPEFLTYFQNEAQLEKSRLLSDRFSAERPKGSFSTLEIQRTEQGDSAMYLCASSTLQGRTEAFFGQGTRLTVV.

The V gene is TRBV30, the J gene TRBJ2-2; no clear D gene. Between the trimmed V and J ends, which lost 3 bases and 5 bases, there was a span of 13 bases. Per germline, CDR1 GTSNPN and CDR2 SVGIG (reference sequence). The CDR3 sequence is 14 residues long. CDR3 bases: TGTGCCTGGAGCTTAATTAGTACAACCGGGGAGCTGTTTTTT. Translated: CAWSLISTTGELFF.